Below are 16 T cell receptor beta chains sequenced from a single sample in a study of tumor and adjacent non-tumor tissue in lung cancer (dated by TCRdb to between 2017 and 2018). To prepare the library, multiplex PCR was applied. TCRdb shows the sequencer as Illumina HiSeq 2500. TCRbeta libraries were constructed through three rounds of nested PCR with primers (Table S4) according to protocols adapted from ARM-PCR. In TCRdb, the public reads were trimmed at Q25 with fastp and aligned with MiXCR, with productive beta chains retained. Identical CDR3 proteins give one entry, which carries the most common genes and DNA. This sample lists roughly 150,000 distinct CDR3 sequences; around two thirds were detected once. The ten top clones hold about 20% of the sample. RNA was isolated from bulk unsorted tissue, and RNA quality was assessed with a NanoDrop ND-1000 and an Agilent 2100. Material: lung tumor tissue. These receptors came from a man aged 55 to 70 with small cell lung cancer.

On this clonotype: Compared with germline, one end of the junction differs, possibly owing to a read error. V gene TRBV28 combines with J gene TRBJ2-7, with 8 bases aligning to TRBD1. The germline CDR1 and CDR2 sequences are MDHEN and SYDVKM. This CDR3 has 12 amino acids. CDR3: CAGSTLTGEQYF. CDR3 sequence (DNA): TGTGCCGGCAGTACCCTGACAGGGGAGCAATACTTC.

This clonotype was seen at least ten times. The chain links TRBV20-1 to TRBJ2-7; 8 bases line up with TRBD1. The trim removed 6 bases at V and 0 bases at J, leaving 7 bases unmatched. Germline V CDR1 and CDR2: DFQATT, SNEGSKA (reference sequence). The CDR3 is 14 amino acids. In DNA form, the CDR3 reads TGCAGTGCCGCCATAGGACAGGGCTCCTACGAGCAGTACTTC. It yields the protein CSAAIGQGSYEQYF.

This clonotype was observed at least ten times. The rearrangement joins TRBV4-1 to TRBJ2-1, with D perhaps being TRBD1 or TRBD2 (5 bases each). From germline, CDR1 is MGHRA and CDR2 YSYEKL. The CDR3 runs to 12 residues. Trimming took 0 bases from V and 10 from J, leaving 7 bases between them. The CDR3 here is CASSQDWGEQFF. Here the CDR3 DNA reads TGCGCCAGCAGCCAAGATTGGGGGGAGCAGTTCTTC.

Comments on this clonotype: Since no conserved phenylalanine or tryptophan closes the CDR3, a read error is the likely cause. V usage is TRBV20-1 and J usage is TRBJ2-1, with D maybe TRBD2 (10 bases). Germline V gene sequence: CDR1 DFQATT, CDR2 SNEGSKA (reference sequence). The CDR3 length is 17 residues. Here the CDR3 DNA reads TGCAGTGCCCCGGGACTAGCGACAGGGGGGCTCTACGATGAGCAGTTCTCC. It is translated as CSAPGLATGGLYDEQFS.

The CDR3 nucleotides read TGCAGCGCTTCGGGACACCGGAGGGACAACACTGAAGCTTTCTTT. Translated: CSASGHRRDNTEAFF. J is TRBJ1-1 and V is TRBV29-1; tentative D call: TRBD1 (6 bases). Per the germline V gene, CDR1 is SQVTM and CDR2 is ANQGSEA. This CDR3 spans 15 amino acids. The V end lost 7 bases, the J end lost 2 bases, and 20 bases lay between the germline ends.

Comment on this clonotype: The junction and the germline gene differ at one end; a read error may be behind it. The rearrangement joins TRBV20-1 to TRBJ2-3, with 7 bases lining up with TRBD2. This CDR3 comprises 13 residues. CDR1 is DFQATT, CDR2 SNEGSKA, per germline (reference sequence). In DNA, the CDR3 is TGCAGTGCTTCCCGGAGACTAGCAGATACGCAGTTTTTT. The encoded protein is CSASRRLADTQFF.

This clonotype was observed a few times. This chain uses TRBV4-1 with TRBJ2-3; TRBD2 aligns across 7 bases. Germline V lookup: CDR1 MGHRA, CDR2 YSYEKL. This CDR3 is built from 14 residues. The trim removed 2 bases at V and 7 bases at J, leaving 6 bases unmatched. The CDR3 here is CASSQYGTTNTQYF. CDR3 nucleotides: TGCGCCAGCAGCCAATATGGGACTACGAATACGCAGTATTTT.

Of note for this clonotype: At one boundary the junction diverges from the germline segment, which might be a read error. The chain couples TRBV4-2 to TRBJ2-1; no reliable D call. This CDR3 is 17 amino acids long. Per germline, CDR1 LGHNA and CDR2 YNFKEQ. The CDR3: CASSQNSQQESNNEQFF. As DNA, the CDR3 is TGTGCCAGCAGCCAAAATAGCCAGCAGGAGTCCAACAACGAGCAGTTCTTC.

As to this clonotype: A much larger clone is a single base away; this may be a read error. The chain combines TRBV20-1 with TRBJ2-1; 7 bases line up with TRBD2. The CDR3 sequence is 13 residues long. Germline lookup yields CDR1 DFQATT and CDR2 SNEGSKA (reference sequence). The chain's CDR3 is CSARLAGVDDQFF. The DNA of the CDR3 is TGCAGTGCTAGATTGGCGGGAGTTGATGATCAGTTCTTC.

In DNA, the CDR3 is TGCGGCGAGTTCATTAGCGGTAAAGAGACCCAGTACTTC. It encodes CGEFISGKETQYF. The chain has TRBV29-1 and TRBJ2-5; tentatively, D is TRBD2 (6 bases). The CDR3 consists of 13 residues. Per germline, CDR1 SQVTM and CDR2 ANQGSEA.

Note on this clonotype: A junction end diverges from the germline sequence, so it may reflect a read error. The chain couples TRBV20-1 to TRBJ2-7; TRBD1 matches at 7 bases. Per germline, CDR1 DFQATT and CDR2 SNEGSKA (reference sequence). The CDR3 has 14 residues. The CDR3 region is CSARDMGQTYEQYF. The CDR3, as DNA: TGCAGCGCTAGAGATATGGGACAGACGTACGAGCAGTACTTC.

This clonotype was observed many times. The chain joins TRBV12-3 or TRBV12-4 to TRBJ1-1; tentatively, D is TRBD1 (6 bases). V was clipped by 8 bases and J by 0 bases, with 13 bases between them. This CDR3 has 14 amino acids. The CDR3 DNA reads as TGTGCCAGCTCAGTCGGGGGGCTGAACACTGAAGCTTTCTTT. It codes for CASSVGGLNTEAFF.

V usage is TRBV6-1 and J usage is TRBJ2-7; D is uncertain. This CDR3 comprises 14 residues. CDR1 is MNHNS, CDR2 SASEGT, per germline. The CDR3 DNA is TGTGCCAGCAGTGAATACGGCAGTCTATACGATCAGTACGTC. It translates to CASSEYGSLYDQYV.

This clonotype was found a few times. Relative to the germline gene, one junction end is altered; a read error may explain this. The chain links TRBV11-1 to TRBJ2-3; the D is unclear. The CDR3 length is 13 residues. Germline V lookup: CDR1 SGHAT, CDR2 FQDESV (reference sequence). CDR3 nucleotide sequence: TGTGCCAGCAGCTTAGAACGCACAGATACACAGTATTTT. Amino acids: CASSLERTDTQYF. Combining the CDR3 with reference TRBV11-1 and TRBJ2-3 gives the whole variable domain EAEVAQSPRYKITEKSQAVAFWCDPISGHATLYWYRQILGQGPELLVQFQDESVVDDSQLPKDRFSAERLKGVDSTLKIQPAELGDSAMYLCASSLERTDTQYFGPGTRLTVL.

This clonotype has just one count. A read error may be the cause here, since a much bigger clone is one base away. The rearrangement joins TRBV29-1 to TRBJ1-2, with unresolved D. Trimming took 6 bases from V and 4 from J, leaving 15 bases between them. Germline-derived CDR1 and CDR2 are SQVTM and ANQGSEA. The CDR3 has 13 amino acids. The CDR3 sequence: CSVSEAGGYGYTF. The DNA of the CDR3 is TGCAGCGTATCCGAAGCAGGAGGCTATGGCTACACCTTC. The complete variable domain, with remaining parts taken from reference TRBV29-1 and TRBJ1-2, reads SAVISQKPSRDICQRGTSLTIQCQVDSQVTMMFWYRQQPGQSLTLIATANQGSEATYESGFVIDKFPISRPNLTFSTLTVSNMSPEDSSIYLCSVSEAGGYGYTFGSGTRLTVV.

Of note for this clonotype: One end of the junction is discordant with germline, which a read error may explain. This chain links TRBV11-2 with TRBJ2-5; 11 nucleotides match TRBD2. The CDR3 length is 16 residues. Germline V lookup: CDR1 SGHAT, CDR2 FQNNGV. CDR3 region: CATSLFTSGRGETQYF. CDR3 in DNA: TGTGCCACCAGCCTATTCACTAGCGGGAGAGGAGAGACCCAGTACTTC.